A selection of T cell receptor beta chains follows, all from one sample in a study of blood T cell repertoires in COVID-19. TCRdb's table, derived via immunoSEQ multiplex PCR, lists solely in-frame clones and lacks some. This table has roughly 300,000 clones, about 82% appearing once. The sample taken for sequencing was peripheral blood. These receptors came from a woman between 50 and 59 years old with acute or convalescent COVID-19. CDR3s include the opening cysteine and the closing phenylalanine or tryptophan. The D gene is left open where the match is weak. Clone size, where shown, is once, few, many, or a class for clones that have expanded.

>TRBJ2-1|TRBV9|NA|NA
TGTGCCAGCAGCGTAGGGGGTAGCGGAAGCTCCTACAATGAGCAGTTCTTC
CASSVGGSGSSYNEQFF
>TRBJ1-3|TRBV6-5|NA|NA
TGTGCCAGCAGTCGCGGGACTTACTCTGGAAACACCATATATTTT
CASSRGTYSGNTIYF
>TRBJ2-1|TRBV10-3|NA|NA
TGTGCCATCAGTGAGATCCTAGTCTCTGAGCAGTTCTTC
CAISEILVSEQFF
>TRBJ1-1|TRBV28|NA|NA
TGTGCCAGCAGTTCCCCGTCGTACTCAAAGGAGAATACTGAAGCTTTCTTT
CASSSPSYSKENTEAFF
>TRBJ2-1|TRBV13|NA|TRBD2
TGTGCCAGCAGCTCCATAGCGGGAGGGAAAAACAATGAGCAGTTCTTC
CASSSIAGGKNNEQFF
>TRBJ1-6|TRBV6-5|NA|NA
TGTGCCAGCAGCCCCGGGGTCTCCTATAATTCACTCCTCCACTTT
CASSPGVSYNSLLHF
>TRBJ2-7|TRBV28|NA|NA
TGTGCCAGCAGTTTCCCTCAGGGGATAAGCTCCTACGAGCAGTACTTC
CASSFPQGISSYEQYF
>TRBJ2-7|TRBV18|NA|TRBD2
TGTGCCAGCTCACCACGGCCATCCGGGAGGATTTACGAGCAGTACTTC
CASSPRPSGRIYEQYF
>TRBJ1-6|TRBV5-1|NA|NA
TGCGCCAGCAGCTTTTCCAGTCTTCCGAATTCACCCCTCCACTTT
CASSFSSLPNSPLHF
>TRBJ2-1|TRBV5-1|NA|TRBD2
TGCGCCAGCAGCTTGGAAGGACTAGCGGGGTACAATGAGCAGTTCTTC
CASSLEGLAGYNEQFF
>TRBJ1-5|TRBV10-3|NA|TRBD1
TGTGCCATCAGTCCTACAGGGGTTGTGGGCAATCAGCCCCAGCATTTT
CAISPTGVVGNQPQHF
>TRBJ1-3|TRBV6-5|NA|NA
TGTGCCAGCACGAAAAACTCGGCGGGAGGAAACACCATATATTTT
CASTKNSAGGNTIYF
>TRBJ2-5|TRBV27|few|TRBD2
TGTGCCAGCACCCCCGTAGCGGGATCCCCGCGCCAAGAGACCCAGTACTTC
CASTPVAGSPRQETQYF
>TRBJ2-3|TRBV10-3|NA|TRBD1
TGTGCCATCAGGGGGGACAGGGAGACAGATACGCAGTATTTT
CAIRGDRETDTQYF
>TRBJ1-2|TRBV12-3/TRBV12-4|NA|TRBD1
TGTGCCAGCAGTCCCGGGACAGCCTATGGCTACACCTTC
CASSPGTAYGYTF
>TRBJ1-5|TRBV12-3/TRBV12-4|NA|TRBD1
TGTGCCAGTAAACAGGGGTGGGGGCAGCCCCAGCATTTT
CASKQGWGQPQHF
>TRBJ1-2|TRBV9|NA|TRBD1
TGTGCCAGCAGCGTAGGTGACAGGGGGTATGGCTACACCTTC
CASSVGDRGYGYTF
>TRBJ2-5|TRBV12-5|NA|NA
TGTGCTAGTGGCCCCGGAGGTGGCATAGAGACCCAGTACTTC
CASGPGGGIETQYF
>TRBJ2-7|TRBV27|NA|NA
TGTGCCAGCAGTCGCAATCCGGCAGGGCACTCCTACGAGCAGTACTTC
CASSRNPAGHSYEQYF